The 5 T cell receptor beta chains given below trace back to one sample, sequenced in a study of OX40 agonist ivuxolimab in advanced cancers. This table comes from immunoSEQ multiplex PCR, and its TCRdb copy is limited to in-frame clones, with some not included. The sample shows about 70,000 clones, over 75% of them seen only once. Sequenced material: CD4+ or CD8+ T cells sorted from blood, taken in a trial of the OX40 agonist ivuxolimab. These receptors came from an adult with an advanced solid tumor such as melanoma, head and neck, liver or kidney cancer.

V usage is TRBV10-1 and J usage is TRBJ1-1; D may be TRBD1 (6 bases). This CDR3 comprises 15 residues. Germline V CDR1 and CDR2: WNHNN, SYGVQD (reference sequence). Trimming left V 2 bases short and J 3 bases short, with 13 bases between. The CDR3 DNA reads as TGCGCCAGCAGTGAGGGTTCCAGGGGCGACACTGAAGCTTTCTTT. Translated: CASSEGSRGDTEAFF.

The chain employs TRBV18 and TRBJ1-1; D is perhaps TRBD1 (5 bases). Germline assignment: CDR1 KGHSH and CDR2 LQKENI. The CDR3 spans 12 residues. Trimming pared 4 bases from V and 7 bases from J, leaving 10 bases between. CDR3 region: CASSRGENEAFF. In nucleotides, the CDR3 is TGTGCCAGCTCACGGGGGGAGAATGAAGCTTTCTTT.

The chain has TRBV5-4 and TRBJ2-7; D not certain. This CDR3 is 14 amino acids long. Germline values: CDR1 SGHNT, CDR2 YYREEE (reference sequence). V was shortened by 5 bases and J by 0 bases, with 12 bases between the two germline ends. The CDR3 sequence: CASRPDKSSYEQYF. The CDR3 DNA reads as TGTGCCAGCAGGCCCGACAAGAGCTCCTACGAGCAGTACTTC.

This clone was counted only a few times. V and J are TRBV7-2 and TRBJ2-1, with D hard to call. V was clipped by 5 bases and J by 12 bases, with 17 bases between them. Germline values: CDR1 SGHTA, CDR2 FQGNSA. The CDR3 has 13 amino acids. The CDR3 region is CASSTPPASGQFF. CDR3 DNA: TGTGCCAGCAGCACGCCCCCGGCCTCGGGGCAGTTCTTC.

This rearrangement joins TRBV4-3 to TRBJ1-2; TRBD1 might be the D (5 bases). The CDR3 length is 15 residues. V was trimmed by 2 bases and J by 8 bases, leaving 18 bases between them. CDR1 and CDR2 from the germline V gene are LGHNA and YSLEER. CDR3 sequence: CASSQFGMRGRGYTF. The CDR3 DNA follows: TGCGCCAGCAGCCAATTTGGGATGAGGGGAAGGGGCTACACCTTC.